This T cell receptor beta chain was observed in a study of blood T cell repertoires in COVID-19. This clone was recorded once. Trimming shortened V by 4 bases and J by 2 bases, and 13 bases separated the two germline ends. This CDR3 has 15 residues. Germline CDR1 is SGHRS and CDR2 is YFSETQ. Authors' data handling: It was from reference gene primer amplification that nucleated cell counts were estimated. Repertoires were generated with immunoSEQ multiplex PCR, while TCRdb's copy carries only in-frame clones and drops some. V and J calls plus clone size are reproduced from that table; the DNA served to infer D and trimming. The profile shows 99,000 or so clones, 85% to 90% of them singletons.

Material: peripheral blood. The source is a man in his fifties with acute or convalescent COVID-19. V and J are TRBV5-1 and TRBJ2-1; D remains unclear. The CDR3 bases are TGCGCCAGCAGCCAACCCCCCAGTACCTACAATGAGCAGTTCTTC. It yields the protein CASSQPPSTYNEQFF.